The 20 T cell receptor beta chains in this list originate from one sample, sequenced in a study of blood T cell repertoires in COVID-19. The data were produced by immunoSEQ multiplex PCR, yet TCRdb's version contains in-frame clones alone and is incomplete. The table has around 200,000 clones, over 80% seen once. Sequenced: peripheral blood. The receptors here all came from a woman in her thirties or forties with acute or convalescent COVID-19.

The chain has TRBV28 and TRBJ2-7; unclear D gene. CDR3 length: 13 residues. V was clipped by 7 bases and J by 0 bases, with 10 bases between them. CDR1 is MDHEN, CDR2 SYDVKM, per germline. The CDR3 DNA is TGTGCCAGCACCAAAGAGAGCTCCTACGAGCAGTACTTC. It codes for CASTKESSYEQYF.

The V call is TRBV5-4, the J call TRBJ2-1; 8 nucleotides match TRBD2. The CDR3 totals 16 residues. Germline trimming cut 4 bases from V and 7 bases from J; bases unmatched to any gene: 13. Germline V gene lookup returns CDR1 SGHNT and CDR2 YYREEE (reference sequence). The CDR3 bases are TGTGCCAGCAGCCCCCCCGGGGCGGGGGGTGTAAATGAGCAGTTCTTC. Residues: CASSPPGAGGVNEQFF.

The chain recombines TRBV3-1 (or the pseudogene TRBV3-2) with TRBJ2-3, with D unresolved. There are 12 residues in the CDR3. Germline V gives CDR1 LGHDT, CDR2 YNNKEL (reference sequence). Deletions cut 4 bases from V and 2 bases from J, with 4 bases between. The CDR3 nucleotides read TGTGCCAGCAGCCCACACACAGATACGCAGTATTTT. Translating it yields CASSPHTDTQYF.

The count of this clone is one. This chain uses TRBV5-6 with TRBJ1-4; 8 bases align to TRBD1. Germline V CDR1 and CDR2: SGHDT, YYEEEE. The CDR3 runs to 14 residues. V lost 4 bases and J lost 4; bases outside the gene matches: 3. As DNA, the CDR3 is TGTGCCAGCAGCCCACAGGGGGGTAATGAAAAACTGTTTTTT. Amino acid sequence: CASSPQGGNEKLFF.

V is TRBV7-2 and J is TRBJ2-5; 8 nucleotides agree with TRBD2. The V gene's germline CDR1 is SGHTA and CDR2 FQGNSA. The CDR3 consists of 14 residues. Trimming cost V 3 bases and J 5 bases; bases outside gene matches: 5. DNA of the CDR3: TGTGCCAGCAGCTTTAGTCTAGCGGGTGAGACCCAGTACTTC. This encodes CASSFSLAGETQYF.

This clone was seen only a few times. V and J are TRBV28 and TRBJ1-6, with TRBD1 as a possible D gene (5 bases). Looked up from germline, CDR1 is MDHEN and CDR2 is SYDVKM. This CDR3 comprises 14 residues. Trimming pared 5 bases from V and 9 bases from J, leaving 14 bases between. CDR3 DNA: TGTGCCAGCAGTCCGGGGGACGGATTTTCACCCCTCCACTTT. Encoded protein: CASSPGDGFSPLHF.

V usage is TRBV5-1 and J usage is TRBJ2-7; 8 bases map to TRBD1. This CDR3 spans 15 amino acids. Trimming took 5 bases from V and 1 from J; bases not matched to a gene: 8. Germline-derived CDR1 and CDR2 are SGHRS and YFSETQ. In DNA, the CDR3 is TGCGCCAGCAGGGGGTACAGGGGGGCGTCCTACGAGCAGTACTTC. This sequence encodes CASRGYRGASYEQYF.

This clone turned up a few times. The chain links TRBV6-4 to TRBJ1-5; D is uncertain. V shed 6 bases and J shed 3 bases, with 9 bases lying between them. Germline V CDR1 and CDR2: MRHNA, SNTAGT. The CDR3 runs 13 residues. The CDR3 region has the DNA TGTGCCAGCAGCGCAGAATTCAATCAGCCCCAGCATTTT. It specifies CASSAEFNQPQHF.

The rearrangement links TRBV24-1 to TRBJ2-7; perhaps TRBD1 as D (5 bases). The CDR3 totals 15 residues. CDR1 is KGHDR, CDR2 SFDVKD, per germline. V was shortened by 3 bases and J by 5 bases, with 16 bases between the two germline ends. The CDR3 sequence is CATSDVTGGRDEQYF. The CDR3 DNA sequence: TGTGCCACCAGTGATGTCACAGGTGGTCGCGACGAGCAGTACTTC.

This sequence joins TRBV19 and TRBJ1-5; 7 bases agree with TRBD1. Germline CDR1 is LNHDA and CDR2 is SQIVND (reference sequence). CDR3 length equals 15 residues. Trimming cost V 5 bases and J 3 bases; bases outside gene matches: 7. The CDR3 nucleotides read TGTGCCAGTAGTCCGATGACAGGGTCCAATCAGCCCCAGCATTTT. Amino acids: CASSPMTGSNQPQHF.

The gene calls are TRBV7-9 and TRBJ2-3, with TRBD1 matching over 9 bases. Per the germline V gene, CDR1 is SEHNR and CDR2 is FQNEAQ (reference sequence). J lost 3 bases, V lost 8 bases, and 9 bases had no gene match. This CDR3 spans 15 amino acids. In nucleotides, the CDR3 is TGTGCCAGCGGGGAACAGGGGGCTTATACAGATACGCAGTATTTT. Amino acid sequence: CASGEQGAYTDTQYF.

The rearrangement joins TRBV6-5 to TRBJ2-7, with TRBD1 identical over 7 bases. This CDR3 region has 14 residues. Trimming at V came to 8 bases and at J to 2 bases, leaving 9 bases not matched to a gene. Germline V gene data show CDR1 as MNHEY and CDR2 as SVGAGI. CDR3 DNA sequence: TGTGCCAGCGGCAAGGGACAGAGACCCTACGAGCAGTACTTC. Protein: CASGKGQRPYEQYF.

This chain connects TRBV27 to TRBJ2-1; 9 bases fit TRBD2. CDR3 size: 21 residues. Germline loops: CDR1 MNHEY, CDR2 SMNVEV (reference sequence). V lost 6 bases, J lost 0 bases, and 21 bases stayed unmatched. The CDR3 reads CASRGGLADLDPSSSYNEQFF. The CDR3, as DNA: TGTGCCAGCAGGGGGGGACTAGCCGACCTAGACCCCTCAAGCTCCTACAATGAGCAGTTCTTC.

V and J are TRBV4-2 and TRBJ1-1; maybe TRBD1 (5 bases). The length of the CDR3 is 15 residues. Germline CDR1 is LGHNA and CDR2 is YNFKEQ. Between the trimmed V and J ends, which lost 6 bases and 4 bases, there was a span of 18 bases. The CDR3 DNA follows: TGTGCCAGCAGTGCAGTGGTGTCCGGGGGCACTGAAGCTTTCTTT. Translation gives CASSAVVSGGTEAFF.

The CDR3 spells CASSLAGVSGPEPTDTQYF. DNA for the CDR3: TGTGCCAGCAGCTTAGCCGGGGTGTCGGGTCCGGAGCCCACAGATACGCAGTATTTT. The chain is built from TRBV7-2 and TRBJ2-3; D may be TRBD2 (5 bases). This CDR3 comprises 19 residues. Germline lookup yields CDR1 SGHTA and CDR2 FQGNSA. V shed 0 bases and J shed 2 bases, with 21 bases lying between them.

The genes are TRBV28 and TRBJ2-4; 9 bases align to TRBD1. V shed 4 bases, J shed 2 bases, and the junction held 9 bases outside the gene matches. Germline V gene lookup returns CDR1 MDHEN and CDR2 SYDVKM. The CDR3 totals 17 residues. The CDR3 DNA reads TGTGCCAGCAGTTACGGGACAGGGAAAGGGACCAAAAACATTCAGTACTTC. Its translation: CASSYGTGKGTKNIQYF. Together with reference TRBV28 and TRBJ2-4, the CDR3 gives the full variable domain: DVKVTQSSRYLVKRTGEKVFLECVQDMDHENMFWYRQDPGLGLRLIYFSYDVKMKEKGDIPEGYSVSREKKERFSLILESASTNQTSMYLCASSYGTGKGTKNIQYFGAGTRLSVL.

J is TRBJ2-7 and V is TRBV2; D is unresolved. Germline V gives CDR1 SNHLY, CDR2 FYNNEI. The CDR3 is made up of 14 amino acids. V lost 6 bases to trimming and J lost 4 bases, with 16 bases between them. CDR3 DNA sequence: TGTGCCAGCAGGGGTGACGGGTTAAGGTACGAGCAGTACTTC. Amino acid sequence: CASRGDGLRYEQYF. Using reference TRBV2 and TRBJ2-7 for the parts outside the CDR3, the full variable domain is EPEVTQTPSHQVTQMGQEVILRCVPISNHLYFYWYRQILGQKVEFLVSFYNNEISEKSEIFDDQFSVERPDGSNFTLKIRSTKLEDSAMYFCASRGDGLRYEQYFGPGTRLTVT.

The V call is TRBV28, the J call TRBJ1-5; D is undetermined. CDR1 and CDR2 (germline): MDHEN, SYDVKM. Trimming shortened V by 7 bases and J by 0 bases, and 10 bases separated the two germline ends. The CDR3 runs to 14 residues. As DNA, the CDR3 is TGTGCCAGCACCGGCGGTCATAGCAATCAGCCCCAGCATTTT. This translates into CASTGGHSNQPQHF.

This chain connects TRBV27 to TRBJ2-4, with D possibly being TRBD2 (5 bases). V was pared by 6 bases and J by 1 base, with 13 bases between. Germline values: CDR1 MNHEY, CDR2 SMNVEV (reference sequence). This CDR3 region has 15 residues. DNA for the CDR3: TGTGCCAGCAGGGGAGTAGAACTGGCCAAAAACATTCAGTACTTC. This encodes CASRGVELAKNIQYF.

CDR3 residues: CASSFRSGGSYEQYF. Written as DNA, the CDR3 is TGTGCCAGCAGTTTTCGGTCAGGGGGGTCCTACGAGCAGTACTTC. This rearrangement joins TRBV27 to TRBJ2-7; a possible D gene is TRBD1 (7 bases). V lost 3 bases and J lost 1, with 13 bases in between. CDR1 is MNHEY and CDR2 is SMNVEV in the germline V gene (reference sequence). This CDR3 is built from 15 residues.